The 5 T cell receptor beta chains below come from one sample, sequenced in a study of response to subunit inactivated influenza vaccine. TCRdb ran MiXCR on the RT-PCR reads and lists one entry per CDR3 protein. Of around 760,000 distinct CDR3 sequences listed, approximately 15% are singletons. Source: PBMCs from blood, taken about 14 days before vaccination. The receptors originated from a middle-aged man who received an inactivated influenza vaccine.

This clonotype was seen ten or more times. The chain has TRBV3-1 and TRBJ2-1; D gene unclear. Germline V gene data show CDR1 as LGHDT and CDR2 as YNNKEL (reference sequence). V shed 1 base and J shed 8 bases, with 6 bases lying between them. CDR3 length: 12 amino acids. The CDR3 DNA is TGTGCCAGCAGCCAAGTCGTGGATGAGCAGTTCTTC. Protein product: CASSQVVDEQFF.

The chain combines TRBV19 with TRBJ1-5; no definite D call. CDR1 and CDR2 from the germline V gene are LNHDA and SQIVND (reference sequence). The CDR3 is 15 amino acids. Trimming cost V 3 bases and J 3 bases, with 12 bases left between them. CDR3 in DNA: TGTGCCAGTAGTATCTTTGACAATTACAATCAGCCCCAGCATTTT. Its translation: CASSIFDNYNQPQHF.

There are a few counts of this clonotype. J is TRBJ2-7 and V is TRBV12-3 or TRBV12-4, with TRBD1 as a possible D gene (6 bases). This CDR3 comprises 13 residues. Between the trimmed V and J ends, which lost 6 bases and 3 bases, there was a span of 12 bases. The chain's CDR3 is CASRPDSDYEQYF. DNA for the CDR3: TGTGCCAGCAGACCGGACAGTGACTACGAGCAGTACTTC.

This clonotype showed up just a few times. The CDR3 DNA sequence: TGTGCCAGCAGCTTGGAGGGGCTAGCGGGAGAGCAGTTCTTC. It is translated as CASSLEGLAGEQFF. The chain has TRBV7-9 and TRBJ2-1; 9 positions agree with TRBD2. Unmatched junction bases numbered 7, after V lost 3 bases and J lost 10 bases. Germline CDR1 SEHNR, CDR2 FQNEAQ (reference sequence). The CDR3 is 14 residues long. Together with reference TRBV7-9 and TRBJ2-1, the CDR3 gives the full variable domain: DTGVSQNPRHKITKRGQNVTFRCDPISEHNRLYWYRQTLGQGPEFLTYFQNEAQLEKSRLLSDRFSAERPKGSFSTLEIQRTEQGDSAMYLCASSLEGLAGEQFFGPGTRLTVL.

This clonotype was observed at least ten times. The rearrangement joins TRBV7-2 to TRBJ2-6; D is ambiguous. Per germline, CDR1 SGHTA and CDR2 FQGNSA. Trimming took off 1 base at V and 0 bases at J, with 4 bases between the two ends. The CDR3 length is 15 residues. The CDR3: CASSLGFSGANVLTF. The CDR3 DNA is TGTGCCAGCAGCTTAGGCTTCTCTGGGGCCAACGTCCTGACTTTC.